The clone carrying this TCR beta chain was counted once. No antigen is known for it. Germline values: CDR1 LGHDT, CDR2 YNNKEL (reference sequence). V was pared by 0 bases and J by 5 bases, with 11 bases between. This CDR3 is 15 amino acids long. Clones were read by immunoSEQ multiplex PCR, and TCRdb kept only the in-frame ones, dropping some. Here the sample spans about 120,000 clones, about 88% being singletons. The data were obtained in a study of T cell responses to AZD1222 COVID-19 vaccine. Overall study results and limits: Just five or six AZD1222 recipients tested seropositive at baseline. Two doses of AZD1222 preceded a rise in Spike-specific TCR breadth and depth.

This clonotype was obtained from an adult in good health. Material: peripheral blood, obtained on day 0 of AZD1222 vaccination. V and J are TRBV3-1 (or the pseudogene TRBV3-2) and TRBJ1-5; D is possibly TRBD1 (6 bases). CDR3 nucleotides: TGTGCCAGCAGCCAAGATCCGGGGGGCCATCAGCCCCAGCATTTT. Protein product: CASSQDPGGHQPQHF.